This is a list of T cell receptor beta chains from one sample in a study of vaccination and CD4 T cells after COVID-19. These receptors are not linked to any known antigen. TCRdb reprocessed the PCR reads via MiXCR and lists one record per CDR3 protein. The data hold more than 1,500 distinct CDR3 sequences, with approximately 15% observed a single time. The sequenced sample was CD4+ T cells from blood, cultured in vitro. Receptors were obtained from a human donor in good health. CDR3s include the opening cysteine and the closing phenylalanine or tryptophan. The D gene is left open where the match is weak. For some rows the clone size is stated as once, few or many, or as a class when expanded; others skip it.

clone size: medium-sized
J gene: TRBJ2-7
V gene: TRBV2
D gene: TRBD1
CDR3 protein: CASRDRYEQYF
CDR3 DNA: TGTGCCAGCAGGGACAGGTACGAGCAGTACTTC

clone size: -
J gene: TRBJ2-1
V gene: TRBV18
D gene: -
CDR3 protein: CASSPPGAAYNEQFF
CDR3 DNA: TGTGCCAGCTCACCACCCGGGGCCGCCTACAATGAGCAGTTCTTC

clone size: -
J gene: TRBJ2-4
V gene: TRBV5-6
D gene: -
CDR3 protein: CASSRGEPSHIQYF
CDR3 DNA: TGTGCCAGCAGCCGAGGGGAGCCCTCCCACATTCAGTACTTC

clone size: -
J gene: TRBJ1-2
V gene: TRBV11-2
D gene: TRBD1
CDR3 protein: CASSLGQTYGYTF
CDR3 DNA: TGTGCCAGCAGCTTGGGACAGACCTATGGCTACACCTTC

clone size: few
J gene: TRBJ2-1
V gene: TRBV11-2
D gene: -
CDR3 protein: CASSLERHNEQFF
CDR3 DNA: TGTGCCAGCAGCTTGGAGCGGCACAATGAGCAGTTCTTC

clone size: few
J gene: TRBJ2-7
V gene: TRBV28
D gene: TRBD2
CDR3 protein: CASRLAGVSFYEQYF
CDR3 DNA: TGTGCCAGCAGACTCGCGGGGGTATCCTTCTACGAGCAGTACTTC

clone size: medium-sized
J gene: TRBJ2-7
V gene: TRBV6-1
D gene: -
CDR3 protein: CASTLGLLYEQYF
CDR3 DNA: TGTGCCAGCACCCTGGGACTCCTCTACGAGCAGTACTTC

clone size: medium-sized
J gene: TRBJ1-1
V gene: TRBV6-2/TRBV6-3
D gene: -
CDR3 protein: CASSYSKGGHTEAFF
CDR3 DNA: TGTGCCAGCAGTTACTCGAAAGGGGGGCACACTGAAGCTTTCTTT

clone size: -
J gene: TRBJ1-2
V gene: TRBV4-1
D gene: -
CDR3 protein: CASSQEELEDYGYTF
CDR3 DNA: TGCGCCAGCAGCCAAGAAGAGTTGGAGGACTATGGCTACACCTTC

clone size: few
J gene: TRBJ2-3
V gene: TRBV19
D gene: TRBD1
CDR3 protein: CASSIDRDRLTDTQYF
CDR3 DNA: TGTGCCAGTAGTATAGATAGGGACAGACTCACAGATACGCAGTATTTT

clone size: medium-sized
J gene: TRBJ2-5
V gene: TRBV19
D gene: -
CDR3 protein: CASSYTTGPQETQYF
CDR3 DNA: TGTGCCAGTAGTTACACCACAGGCCCCCAAGAGACCCAGTACTTC

clone size: medium-sized
J gene: TRBJ1-1
V gene: TRBV27
D gene: -
CDR3 protein: CASSFVTNTEAFF
CDR3 DNA: TGTGCCAGCAGTTTCGTCACGAACACTGAAGCTTTCTTT

clone size: -
J gene: TRBJ1-4
V gene: TRBV6-1
D gene: TRBD1
CDR3 protein: CASSELRGGNEKLFF
CDR3 DNA: TGTGCCAGCAGTGAACTGAGAGGGGGCAACGAAAAACTGTTTTTT

clone size: few
J gene: TRBJ2-2
V gene: TRBV11-2
D gene: -
CDR3 protein: CASSQAPGVTGELFF
CDR3 DNA: TGTGCCAGCAGCCAAGCCCCCGGGGTCACCGGGGAGCTGTTTTTT

clone size: -
J gene: TRBJ2-1
V gene: TRBV28
D gene: -
CDR3 protein: CASSLDSTTYNEQFF
CDR3 DNA: TGTGCCAGCAGTTTGGACTCGACCACCTACAATGAGCAGTTCTTC

clone size: medium-sized
J gene: TRBJ2-3
V gene: TRBV6-2/TRBV6-3
D gene: -
CDR3 protein: CASIASGGIGADTQYF
CDR3 DNA: TGTGCCAGCATAGCGAGTGGGGGCATTGGGGCAGATACGCAGTATTTT

clone size: medium-sized
J gene: TRBJ1-2
V gene: TRBV20-1
D gene: -
CDR3 protein: CSARPLGGRAGGYTF
CDR3 DNA: TGCAGTGCTAGACCCCTAGGAGGGAGGGCGGGTGGCTACACCTTC

clone size: -
J gene: TRBJ2-5
V gene: TRBV5-1
D gene: TRBD2
CDR3 protein: CASSSSGGPSQETQYF
CDR3 DNA: TGCGCCAGCAGCTCTAGCGGGGGGCCCTCCCAAGAGACCCAGTACTTC

clone size: medium-sized
J gene: TRBJ2-1
V gene: TRBV20-1
D gene: TRBD2
CDR3 protein: CSARLAGRNEQFF
CDR3 DNA: TGCAGTGCTAGACTAGCGGGGAGGAATGAGCAGTTCTTC

clone size: -
J gene: TRBJ2-3
V gene: TRBV12-3/TRBV12-4
D gene: TRBD2
CDR3 protein: CASSTTSPKRGGVRTAMDTQYF
CDR3 DNA: TGTGCCAGCAGTACCACCTCTCCTAAGCGGGGGGGCGTGCGGACGGCGATGGATACGCAGTATTTT

clone size: few
J gene: TRBJ2-3
V gene: TRBV28
D gene: -
CDR3 protein: CASSFRGGFQTDTQYF
CDR3 DNA: TGTGCCAGCAGTTTCCGGGGAGGTTTTCAGACAGATACGCAGTATTTT

clone size: -
J gene: TRBJ2-7
V gene: TRBV5-1
D gene: TRBD2
CDR3 protein: CASSSRTSSGEQYF
CDR3 DNA: TGCGCCAGCAGTTCGCGGACTAGCAGCGGCGAGCAGTACTTC

clone size: medium-sized
J gene: TRBJ1-1
V gene: TRBV11-3
D gene: -
CDR3 protein: CASSFLANTEAFF
CDR3 DNA: TGTGCCAGCAGCTTCCTAGCGAACACTGAAGCTTTCTTT

clone size: few
J gene: TRBJ2-7
V gene: TRBV12-3/TRBV12-4
D gene: -
CDR3 protein: CASSLRESSYEQYF
CDR3 DNA: TGTGCCAGCAGTTTAAGGGAGAGCTCCTACGAGCAGTACTTC

clone size: -
J gene: TRBJ1-2
V gene: TRBV5-6
D gene: -
CDR3 protein: CASSLADRNYGYTF
CDR3 DNA: TGTGCCAGCAGCTTGGCTGACCGTAACTATGGCTACACCTTC

clone size: few
J gene: TRBJ1-1
V gene: TRBV20-1
D gene: -
CDR3 protein: CSASSWNTEAFF
CDR3 DNA: TGCAGTGCTAGTTCGTGGAACACTGAAGCTTTCTTT

clone size: medium-sized
J gene: TRBJ1-1
V gene: TRBV7-3
D gene: TRBD1
CDR3 protein: CASRLTGTYAEAFF
CDR3 DNA: TGTGCCAGCAGGCTGACAGGGACTTACGCTGAAGCTTTCTTT

clone size: medium-sized
J gene: TRBJ1-6
V gene: TRBV2
D gene: -
CDR3 protein: CASRDPADSPLHF
CDR3 DNA: TGTGCCAGCAGGGACCCGGCGGATTCACCCCTCCACTTT

clone size: large
J gene: TRBJ1-5
V gene: TRBV6-5
D gene: -
CDR3 protein: CASSSGNNQPQHF
CDR3 DNA: TGTGCCAGCAGTTCTGGGAACAATCAGCCCCAGCATTTT

clone size: few
J gene: TRBJ2-3
V gene: TRBV18
D gene: -
CDR3 protein: CASSPTLAGDTQYF
CDR3 DNA: TGTGCCAGCTCACCAACACTGGCGGGAGATACGCAGTATTTT

clone size: few
J gene: TRBJ1-5
V gene: TRBV28
D gene: TRBD1
CDR3 protein: CASSLNPGTGANQPQHF
CDR3 DNA: TGTGCCAGCAGTCTAAACCCCGGGACAGGGGCCAATCAGCCCCAGCATTTT

clone size: medium-sized
J gene: TRBJ1-4
V gene: TRBV20-1
D gene: -
CDR3 protein: CSTREVEKLFF
CDR3 DNA: TGCAGTACCAGGGAGGTTGAAAAACTGTTTTTT

clone size: few
J gene: TRBJ1-4
V gene: TRBV20-1
D gene: -
CDR3 protein: CSADRTVATNEKLFF
CDR3 DNA: TGCAGTGCCGACAGAACCGTTGCAACTAATGAAAAACTGTTTTTT

clone size: medium-sized
J gene: TRBJ1-6
V gene: TRBV5-4
D gene: -
CDR3 protein: CASSLAGGGKHSPLHF
CDR3 DNA: TGTGCCAGCAGCTTGGCCGGAGGGGGTAAGCATTCACCCCTCCACTTT

clone size: -
J gene: TRBJ1-2
V gene: TRBV5-1
D gene: -
CDR3 protein: CASSPRGGHGYTF
CDR3 DNA: TGCGCCAGCAGCCCCCGCGGGGGCCATGGCTACACCTTC

clone size: medium-sized
J gene: TRBJ1-2
V gene: TRBV15
D gene: -
CDR3 protein: CATSRGGGASYGYTF
CDR3 DNA: TGTGCCACCAGCAGAGGGGGGGGGGCCAGCTATGGCTACACCTTC

clone size: few
J gene: TRBJ2-3
V gene: TRBV12-3/TRBV12-4
D gene: -
CDR3 protein: CASSSGGNTQYF
CDR3 DNA: TGTGCCAGCAGCTCGGGTGGAAATACGCAGTATTTT

clone size: -
J gene: TRBJ2-5
V gene: TRBV20-1
D gene: TRBD2
CDR3 protein: CSAALAGGAQETQYF
CDR3 DNA: TGCAGTGCAGCTCTAGCGGGGGGGGCCCAAGAGACCCAGTACTTC

clone size: -
J gene: TRBJ2-1
V gene: TRBV10-2
D gene: TRBD2
CDR3 protein: CASRETSGSFYEQFF
CDR3 DNA: TGCGCCAGCAGGGAGACTAGCGGGAGTTTCTATGAGCAGTTCTTC

clone size: large
J gene: TRBJ2-3
V gene: TRBV20-1
D gene: TRBD2
CDR3 protein: CSARDPLAGGDTQYF
CDR3 DNA: TGCAGTGCTAGAGACCCACTAGCGGGAGGGGATACGCAGTATTTT

clone size: -
J gene: TRBJ2-4
V gene: TRBV4-1
D gene: -
CDR3 protein: CASSQDPWWEAQNIQYF
CDR3 DNA: TGCGCCAGCAGCCAAGATCCCTGGTGGGAGGCCCAAAACATTCAGTACTTC

clone size: few
J gene: TRBJ2-1
V gene: TRBV19
D gene: TRBD1
CDR3 protein: CASSSPPPGGSYNEQFF
CDR3 DNA: TGTGCCAGTAGCTCTCCTCCTCCAGGGGGCTCCTACAATGAGCAGTTCTTC

clone size: -
J gene: TRBJ1-2
V gene: TRBV5-5
D gene: -
CDR3 protein: CASSLVWGRDGALEGYTF
CDR3 DNA: TGTGCCAGCAGCTTGGTCTGGGGGCGCGACGGGGCCCTGGAAGGCTACACCTTC

clone size: -
J gene: TRBJ2-3
V gene: TRBV30
D gene: TRBD2
CDR3 protein: CAWSKGLAGGSGTDTQYF
CDR3 DNA: TGTGCCTGGAGCAAAGGACTAGCGGGAGGTTCTGGCACAGATACGCAGTATTTT

clone size: medium-sized
J gene: TRBJ2-7
V gene: TRBV27
D gene: -
CDR3 protein: CASGKNPRQYF
CDR3 DNA: TGTGCCAGCGGGAAGAACCCCCGCCAGTACTTC

clone size: few
J gene: TRBJ2-7
V gene: TRBV5-1
D gene: TRBD1
CDR3 protein: CASSGDRVSYEQYF
CDR3 DNA: TGCGCCAGCAGCGGAGACAGGGTTTCCTACGAGCAGTACTTC

clone size: medium-sized
J gene: TRBJ1-5
V gene: TRBV4-2
D gene: -
CDR3 protein: CASSPGTASNQPQHF
CDR3 DNA: TGTGCCAGCAGCCCCGGGACCGCGAGCAATCAGCCCCAGCATTTT

clone size: medium-sized
J gene: TRBJ1-2
V gene: TRBV14
D gene: TRBD1
CDR3 protein: CASSQGQGRGYTF
CDR3 DNA: TGTGCCAGCAGCCAGGGACAGGGTCGCGGCTACACCTTC

clone size: -
J gene: TRBJ2-7
V gene: TRBV7-2
D gene: TRBD2
CDR3 protein: CASRREAGGSYEQCF
CDR3 DNA: TGTGCCAGCAGAAGGGAAGCGGGGGGATCCTACGAGCAGTGCTTC

clone size: few
J gene: TRBJ1-1
V gene: TRBV5-1
D gene: -
CDR3 protein: CASSFGRNTEAFF
CDR3 DNA: TGCGCCAGCAGTTTCGGACGGAACACTGAAGCTTTCTTT

clone size: once
J gene: TRBJ2-3
V gene: TRBV4-1
D gene: TRBD2
CDR3 protein: CASSLTSGGSTDTQYF
CDR3 DNA: TGCGCCAGCAGCCTGACTAGCGGGGGGAGCACAGATACGCAGTATTTT

clone size: medium-sized
J gene: TRBJ2-2
V gene: TRBV24-1
D gene: TRBD1
CDR3 protein: CATSDPRTGGDTGELFF
CDR3 DNA: TGTGCCACCAGTGACCCGAGGACAGGGGGGGACACCGGGGAGCTGTTTTTT

clone size: few
J gene: TRBJ2-1
V gene: TRBV28
D gene: -
CDR3 protein: CASSFRASPSNEQFF
CDR3 DNA: TGTGCCAGCAGTTTTCGGGCCTCCCCCAGCAATGAGCAGTTCTTC

clone size: -
J gene: TRBJ1-3
V gene: TRBV28
D gene: -
CDR3 protein: CASSFGSGNTIYF
CDR3 DNA: TGTGCCAGCAGTTTCGGGTCAGGAAACACCATATATTTT